One sample yielded the 11 T cell receptor beta chains listed below, sequenced in a study of cytomegalovirus exposure and HLA in healthy donors. Using immunoSEQ multiplex PCR, the repertoire was profiled, and TCRdb retains in-frame clones only, with some absent. Of 80,000 to 95,000 clones in the sample, 96% were seen once. The sequencing input was PBMCs. These receptor sequences come from a woman under 30 in good health and CMV-seronegative.

This chain uses TRBV19 with TRBJ2-1; 9 bases are shared with TRBD2. Germline lookup yields CDR1 LNHDA and CDR2 SQIVND (reference sequence). J lost 0 bases, V lost 3 bases, and 6 bases had no gene match. The CDR3 length is 17 residues. Written as DNA, the CDR3 is TGTGCCAGTAGTATTTGGGCTAGCGGGAACTCCTACAATGAGCAGTTCTTC. Translating it yields CASSIWASGNSYNEQFF.

V and J are TRBV7-9 and TRBJ1-4, with unresolved D. Germline loops: CDR1 SEHNR, CDR2 FQNEAQ (reference sequence). The CDR3 is 15 amino acids. The V end lost 4 bases, the J end lost 8 bases, and 17 bases lay between the germline ends. DNA for the CDR3: TGTGCCAGCAGCTGGGCAGTAGTTCATGAGGAAAAACTGTTTTTT. Its translation is CASSWAVVHEEKLFF.

The chain uses TRBV4-1 and TRBJ2-7, with 7 bases that match TRBD1. Looked up from germline, CDR1 is MGHRA and CDR2 is YSYEKL. This CDR3 has 14 amino acids. With V trimmed by 4 bases and J by 2 bases, 5 bases remained unmatched. The CDR3 here is CASSLPGQTYEQYF. The DNA for the CDR3 is TGCGCCAGCAGCCTTCCGGGACAGACCTACGAGCAGTACTTC.

The chain joins TRBV29-1 to TRBJ1-1; possibly TRBD1 for D (5 bases). The CDR3 covers 20 residues. Germline CDR1 and CDR2: SQVTM and ANQGSEA. Trimming pared 5 bases from V and 0 bases from J, leaving 31 bases between. The CDR3 here is CSVWSGRFTGFNRMNTEAFF. DNA for the CDR3: TGCAGCGTTTGGTCTGGACGGTTTACAGGTTTTAACAGGATGAACACTGAAGCTTTCTTT.

The J gene is TRBJ2-6, the V gene TRBV7-9; D is uncertain. The V end was cut by 8 bases, the J end by 1 base, with 9 bases between. Germline V lookup: CDR1 SEHNR, CDR2 FQNEAQ (reference sequence). The CDR3 is 14 residues long. As DNA, the CDR3 is TGTGCCAGCTTAGTTGAGTCTGGGGCCAACGTCCTGACTTTC. Its translation: CASLVESGANVLTF.

The chain is built from TRBV18 and TRBJ2-5, with TRBD2 matching 8 bases. The CDR3 is 17 residues long. V lost 0 bases and J lost 10; bases outside the gene matches: 16. CDR1 and CDR2 (germline): KGHSH, LQKENI. Here the CDR3 DNA reads TGTGCCAGCTCACCACCCCTCTTAGCGGGACCAACCAGGGACCAGTACTTC. Translating gives CASSPPLLAGPTRDQYF.

The chain is built from TRBV7-8 and TRBJ1-5; 11 positions agree with TRBD1. Germline V CDR1 and CDR2: SGHVS, FQNEAQ. The CDR3 spans 16 residues. The trim removed 1 base at V and 2 bases at J, leaving 1 base unmatched. The CDR3 spells CASSLGGQGGNQPQHF. CDR3 nucleotides: TGTGCCAGCAGCTTAGGGGGACAGGGGGGCAATCAGCCCCAGCATTTT.

V and J are TRBV7-6 and TRBJ2-7, with 9 bases that match TRBD2. The CDR3 has 16 residues. The V and J ends lost 5 bases and 0 bases, in that order; junction bases with no gene match: 8. Germline CDR1 is SGHVS and CDR2 is FNYEAQ. CDR3 sequence: CASSPSAGGASYEQYF. The CDR3 DNA is TGTGCCAGCAGCCCAAGCGCGGGGGGGGCCTCCTACGAGCAGTACTTC.

The CDR3 DNA is TGTGCCAGCTCACCCACGGCCGGGGACTCGGGTGTGATCCAGCAGTACTTC. Its translation: CASSPTAGDSGVIQQYF. The rearrangement joins TRBV18 to TRBJ2-7; D is perhaps TRBD2 (6 bases). Trimming removed 3 bases from V and 8 bases from J, with 26 bases in between. Looked up from germline, CDR1 is KGHSH and CDR2 is LQKENI. This CDR3 has 17 residues.

The chain has TRBV19 and TRBJ2-2; TRBD1 aligns across 9 bases. Germline V gives CDR1 LNHDA, CDR2 SQIVND (reference sequence). The trim removed 11 bases at V and 3 bases at J, leaving 7 bases unmatched. The CDR3 extends over 14 amino acids. The CDR3, as DNA: TGTGCCTGCTCAACAGGGGGCTACACCGGGGAGCTGTTTTTT. Residues: CACSTGGYTGELFF.

J is TRBJ2-1 and V is TRBV7-7; 13 nucleotides agree with TRBD2. CDR3 length: 15 amino acids. The V segment lost 3 bases and the J segment 4 bases; nucleotides outside the gene matches: 0. Germline V gene lookup returns CDR1 SSHAT and CDR2 FNYEAQ (reference sequence). In DNA form, the CDR3 reads TGTGCCAGCAGCTTGGGACTAGCGGGATACAATGAGCAGTTCTTC. This sequence encodes CASSLGLAGYNEQFF.